Each of the 25 T cell receptor beta chains below was sequenced from the same sample in a study of blood T cell repertoires in COVID-19. Assay used: immunoSEQ multiplex PCR; TCRdb lists only in-frame clones, some missing. The sample records roughly 150,000 clones, more than 80% being singletons. The sequencing input was peripheral blood. The receptors here all came from a man younger than 35 with COVID-19, enrolled during active disease.

V is TRBV6-5 and J is TRBJ2-3; 8 bases align to TRBD2. Germline V gene lookup returns CDR1 MNHEY and CDR2 SVGAGI. The CDR3 sequence is 15 residues long. The ends lost 6 bases at V and 4 bases at J; junction bases unmatched: 9. The CDR3 loop is CASSPGLGGADTQYF. CDR3 DNA: TGTGCCAGCAGCCCGGGACTAGGCGGCGCAGATACGCAGTATTTT.

The V and J genes are TRBV6-2 or TRBV6-3 and TRBJ1-6, with TRBD1 identical over 8 bases. Germline V gives CDR1 MNHEY, CDR2 SVGEGT. The CDR3 covers 17 residues. V lost 0 bases and J lost 8; bases outside the gene matches: 9. CDR3 DNA sequence: TGTGCCAGCAGTTACTCGGCGGACAGGGCTTTGTATTCACCCCTCCACTTT. This encodes CASSYSADRALYSPLHF.

The rearrangement links TRBV19 to TRBJ1-5, with a weak D call TRBD1 (6 bases). Trimming removed 7 bases at V and 7 bases at J, with 32 bases between. Per the germline V gene, CDR1 is LNHDA and CDR2 is SQIVND (reference sequence). The CDR3 has 19 amino acids. In nucleotides, the CDR3 is TGTGCCAGTACCCCCTGGGGCCGGAGTCCAGGGGCGCTTACCCAGCCCCAGCATTTT. Translating it yields CASTPWGRSPGALTQPQHF.

The rearrangement links TRBV11-3 to TRBJ2-1, with 9 bases fitting TRBD1. CDR3 length: 17 residues. Germline V CDR1 and CDR2: SGHNT, YENEEA. V gave up 5 bases and J gave up 6 bases; unmatched junction bases: 14. Here the CDR3 reads CASSTGQGPRLGNEQFF. DNA for the CDR3: TGTGCCAGCAGCACCGGACAGGGGCCTAGACTGGGCAATGAGCAGTTCTTC.

The chain has TRBV28 and TRBJ1-5, with a possible D match to TRBD1 (5 bases). This CDR3 contains 14 residues. V was trimmed by 3 bases and J by 3 bases, leaving 9 bases between them. Per the germline V gene, CDR1 is MDHEN and CDR2 is SYDVKM. Here the CDR3 DNA reads TGTGCCAGCAGTTTTCTGGGGCTCAATCAGCCCCAGCATTTT. Translation: CASSFLGLNQPQHF.

The rearrangement uses TRBV6-6 and TRBJ2-3, with 12 bases matching TRBD2. The J segment lost 4 bases and the V segment lost 5 bases, leaving 7 bases of the junction unmatched. CDR1 and CDR2 (germline): MNHNY, SVGAGI (reference sequence). The CDR3 extends over 16 amino acids. CDR3 in DNA: TGTGCCAGCAGTCCCCTAGCGGGAGGGCCCTCAGATACGCAGTATTTT. The encoded protein is CASSPLAGGPSDTQYF.

The table lists this clone with a few counts. The V and J genes are TRBV7-9 and TRBJ2-2, with 11 bases lining up with TRBD1. V dropped 4 bases and J dropped 4; count of bases not matched to a gene: 11. CDR3 size: 18 residues. Germline assignment: CDR1 SEHNR and CDR2 FQNEAQ (reference sequence). The CDR3 DNA reads TGTGCCAGCAGCTCCGCCTCGGACAGGGGGCCTCGCACCGGGGAGCTGTTTTTT. Protein: CASSSASDRGPRTGELFF.

The J gene is TRBJ1-1, the V gene TRBV18; TRBD1 matches 9 bases. Unmatched junction bases numbered 7, after V lost 4 bases and J lost 4 bases. The CDR3 length is 15 residues. Germline CDR1 reads KGHSH; CDR2 reads LQKENI. CDR3 sequence: CASSLKGQGGTEAFF. CDR3 sequence (DNA): TGTGCCAGCTCACTGAAGGGACAGGGAGGCACTGAAGCTTTCTTT.

V and J are TRBV5-1 and TRBJ2-2; 8 bases agree with TRBD2. Germline V gene data show CDR1 as SGHRS and CDR2 as YFSETQ. The CDR3 is 13 amino acids. The V and J ends lost 4 bases and 6 bases, in that order; junction bases with no gene match: 2. The CDR3 is CASSKREPGELFF. In DNA, the CDR3 is TGCGCCAGCAGCAAGCGGGAGCCCGGGGAGCTGTTTTTT.

V is TRBV28 and J is TRBJ2-1; perhaps TRBD1 as D (6 bases). The CDR3 is 13 amino acids. Germline V gives CDR1 MDHEN, CDR2 SYDVKM. V dropped 3 bases and J dropped 15 bases, with 18 bases sitting between them. As DNA, the CDR3 is TGTGCCAGCAGTTTGGCCGGACAGCCCGTGACGTTCTTC. Protein: CASSLAGQPVTFF.

This sequence joins TRBV11-3 and TRBJ2-7; 8 positions agree with TRBD1. Germline CDR1 and CDR2: SGHNT and YENEEA. CDR3 length equals 15 residues. J was trimmed by 5 bases and V by 0 bases; bases with no gene match: 6. CDR3 bases: TGTGCCAGCAGCTTAGATTGGAGGACAGGGCACGAGCAGTACTTC. Amino acid sequence: CASSLDWRTGHEQYF.

This sequence joins TRBV2 and TRBJ2-5; 7 bases are a match to TRBD1. Germline-derived CDR1 and CDR2 are SNHLY and FYNNEI. Trimming took 10 bases from V and 2 from J; bases not matched to a gene: 10. The CDR3 has 14 amino acids. CDR3 nucleotides: TGTGCCAAAGGGACAGATTCTGAGCAAGAGACCCAGTACTTC. Amino acid sequence: CAKGTDSEQETQYF.

V usage is TRBV7-9 and J usage is TRBJ1-2, with D uncertain. V lost 5 bases and J 4 bases, leaving 23 bases between the germline ends. This CDR3 spans 17 amino acids. Germline V lookup: CDR1 SEHNR, CDR2 FQNEAQ (reference sequence). The CDR3 here is CASSPNQDRGEGYGYTF. The DNA for the CDR3 is TGTGCCAGCAGCCCTAATCAGGACCGAGGAGAGGGCTATGGCTACACCTTC.

The genes are TRBV7-3 and TRBJ2-3, with TRBD1 matching over 7 bases. With V trimmed by 4 bases and J by 4 bases, 14 bases remained unmatched. Germline loops: CDR1 SGHTA, CDR2 FQGTGA. There are 17 residues in the CDR3. The CDR3 spells CASSSPIGTESADTQYF. The CDR3 bases are TGTGCCAGCAGCTCCCCAATAGGGACAGAAAGCGCAGATACGCAGTATTTT.

The chain has TRBV28 and TRBJ2-5, with D perhaps matching TRBD1 (7 bases). The CDR3 totals 15 residues. Trimming removed 2 bases at V and 4 bases at J, with 14 bases between. The germline V gene encodes CDR1 MDHEN and CDR2 SYDVKM. This CDR3 is CASSLVRQGGETQYF. DNA of the CDR3: TGTGCCAGCAGTTTAGTCCGTCAGGGGGGAGAGACCCAGTACTTC.

This CDR3 is CASKETSGSQTQYF. In DNA form, the CDR3 reads TGTGCCAGCAAGGAGACTAGCGGGAGCCAGACCCAGTACTTC. V gene TRBV3-1 (or the pseudogene TRBV3-2) combines with J gene TRBJ2-5; 12 bases fit TRBD2. Germline V CDR1 and CDR2: LGHDT, YNNKEL (reference sequence). Trimming cost V 7 bases and J 6 bases; bases outside gene matches: 6. This CDR3 spans 14 amino acids.

The chain employs TRBV18 and TRBJ1-1, with D possibly matching TRBD1 (5 bases). Germline V gene sequence: CDR1 KGHSH, CDR2 LQKENI. Trimming took 0 bases from V and 6 from J, leaving 17 bases between them. The CDR3 length is 16 residues. The chain's CDR3 is CASSPPRGGSSPEAFF. The CDR3 DNA reads as TGTGCCAGCTCACCACCTAGGGGTGGGTCCAGCCCTGAAGCTTTCTTT.

The rearrangement joins TRBV5-6 to TRBJ2-7, with D possibly being TRBD2 (5 bases). The CDR3 is 13 residues long. CDR1 and CDR2 from the germline V gene are SGHDT and YYEEEE. The V gene lost 3 bases and the J gene lost 6 bases, with 13 bases spanning the gap. CDR3 in DNA: TGTGCCAGCAGCTCCGGGGAGCGGCTCGAGCAGTACTTC. It translates to CASSSGERLEQYF.

The chain employs TRBV27 and TRBJ1-2; TRBD1 might be the D (5 bases). Trimming left V 3 bases short and J 4 bases short, with 12 bases between. Germline CDR1 MNHEY, CDR2 SMNVEV (reference sequence). The CDR3 is 14 amino acids. Here the CDR3 reads CASSFGAMSYGYTF. In DNA form, the CDR3 reads TGTGCCAGCAGTTTTGGGGCCATGAGCTATGGCTACACCTTC.

This chain joins TRBV5-1 and TRBJ2-1; TRBD1 agrees at 9 bases. J was trimmed by 4 bases and V by 4 bases; bases with no gene match: 6. The germline gives CDR1 SGHRS, CDR2 YFSETQ. The CDR3 consists of 15 residues. The CDR3, as DNA: TGCGCCAGCAGCCTGGGACAGGGACGGTACAATGAGCAGTTCTTC. It yields the protein CASSLGQGRYNEQFF.

The chain combines TRBV19 with TRBJ1-5; no firm D call. Germline V gene lookup returns CDR1 LNHDA and CDR2 SQIVND (reference sequence). There are 15 residues in the CDR3. V was shortened by 2 bases and J by 0 bases, with 8 bases between the two germline ends. The CDR3 DNA reads as TGTGCCAGTAGTATAAAGTCAGTTAGCAATCAGCCCCAGCATTTT. It specifies CASSIKSVSNQPQHF.

J is TRBJ2-1 and V is TRBV27, with 7 nucleotides matching TRBD2. CDR1 is MNHEY, CDR2 SMNVEV, per germline (reference sequence). V shed 3 bases, J shed 1 base, and the junction held 15 bases outside the gene matches. The CDR3 has 19 residues. The CDR3 is CASSFRAGGSPSSYNEQFF. CDR3 DNA sequence: TGTGCCAGCAGTTTTAGGGCTGGCGGGAGTCCCTCATCCTACAATGAGCAGTTCTTC.

The rearrangement links TRBV5-6 to TRBJ2-7; 8 nucleotides line up with TRBD1. Germline values: CDR1 SGHDT, CDR2 YYEEEE. The CDR3 is 14 amino acids. The V and J ends lost 4 bases and 9 bases, in that order; junction bases with no gene match: 12. DNA for the CDR3: TGTGCCAGCAGCCAGGGGGCAGGTCCCCCGAGGCAGTACTTC. Translation: CASSQGAGPPRQYF.

The chain carries TRBV7-2 and TRBJ1-2; TRBD1 matches 10 bases. The CDR3 length is 15 residues. Per germline, CDR1 SGHTA and CDR2 FQGNSA. The V segment lost 5 bases and the J segment 5 bases; nucleotides outside the gene matches: 8. CDR3 amino acids: CASSLGTGAGYGYTF. The CDR3 nucleotides read TGTGCCAGCAGCCTAGGGACAGGGGCTGGGTATGGCTACACCTTC.

The J gene is TRBJ2-7, the V gene TRBV30, with D maybe TRBD2 (5 bases). Per the germline V gene, CDR1 is GTSNPN and CDR2 is SVGIG (reference sequence). The V end lost 0 bases, the J end lost 1 base, and 10 bases lay between the germline ends. CDR3 length equals 14 residues. The CDR3 sequence: CAWSVKDLSYEQYF. In nucleotides, the CDR3 is TGTGCCTGGAGTGTGAAGGACTTATCCTACGAGCAGTACTTC.